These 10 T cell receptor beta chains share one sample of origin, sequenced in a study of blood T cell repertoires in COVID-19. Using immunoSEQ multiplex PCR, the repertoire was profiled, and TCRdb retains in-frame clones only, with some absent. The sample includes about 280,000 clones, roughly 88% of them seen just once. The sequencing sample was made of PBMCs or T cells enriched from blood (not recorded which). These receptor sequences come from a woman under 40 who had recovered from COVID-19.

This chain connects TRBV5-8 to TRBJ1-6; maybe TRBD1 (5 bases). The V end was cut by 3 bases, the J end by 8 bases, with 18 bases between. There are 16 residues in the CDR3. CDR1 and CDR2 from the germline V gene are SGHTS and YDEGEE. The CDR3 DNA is TGTGCCAGCAGCTCTCAGGGTAGGGGACTATATTCACCCCTCCACTTT. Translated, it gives CASSSQGRGLYSPLHF.

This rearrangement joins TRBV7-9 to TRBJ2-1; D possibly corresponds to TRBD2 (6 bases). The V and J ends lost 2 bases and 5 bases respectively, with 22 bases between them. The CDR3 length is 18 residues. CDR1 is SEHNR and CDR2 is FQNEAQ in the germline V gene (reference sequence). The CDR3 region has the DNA TGTGCCAGCAGCTTATTTCCGGGAGTTTCCTTTTACCACAATGAGCAGTTCTTC. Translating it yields CASSLFPGVSFYHNEQFF.

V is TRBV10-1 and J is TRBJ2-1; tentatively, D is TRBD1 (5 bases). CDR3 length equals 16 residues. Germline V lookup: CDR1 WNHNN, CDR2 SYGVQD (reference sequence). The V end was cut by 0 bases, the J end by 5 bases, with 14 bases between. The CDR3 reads CASSESGAGYDNEQFF. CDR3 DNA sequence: TGCGCCAGCAGTGAGTCAGGGGCAGGGTACGACAATGAGCAGTTCTTC.

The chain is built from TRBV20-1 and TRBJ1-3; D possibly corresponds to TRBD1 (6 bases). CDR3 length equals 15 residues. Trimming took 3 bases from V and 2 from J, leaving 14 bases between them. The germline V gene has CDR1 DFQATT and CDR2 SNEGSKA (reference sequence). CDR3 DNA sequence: TGCAGTGCTAGTTACAGGGCGTTTGCTGGAAACACCATATATTTT. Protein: CSASYRAFAGNTIYF.

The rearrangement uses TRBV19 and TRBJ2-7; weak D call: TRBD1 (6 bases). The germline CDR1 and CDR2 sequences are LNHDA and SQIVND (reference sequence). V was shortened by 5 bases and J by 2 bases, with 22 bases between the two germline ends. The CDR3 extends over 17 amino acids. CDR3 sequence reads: CASSPSTGTPVTYEQYF. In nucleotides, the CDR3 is TGTGCCAGTAGTCCGTCAACCGGGACACCTGTTACCTACGAGCAGTACTTC. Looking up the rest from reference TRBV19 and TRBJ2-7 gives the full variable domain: DGGITQSPKYLFRKEGQNVTLSCEQNLNHDAMYWYRQDPGQGLRLIYYSQIVNDFQKGDIAEGYSVSREKKESFPLTVTSAQKNPTAFYLCASSPSTGTPVTYEQYFGPGTRLTVT.

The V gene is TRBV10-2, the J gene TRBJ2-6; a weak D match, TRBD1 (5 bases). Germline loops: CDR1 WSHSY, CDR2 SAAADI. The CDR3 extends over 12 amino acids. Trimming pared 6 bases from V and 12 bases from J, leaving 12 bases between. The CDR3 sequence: CASRTESRVLTF. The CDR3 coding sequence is TGCGCCAGCAGGACAGAATCTCGCGTCCTGACTTTC.

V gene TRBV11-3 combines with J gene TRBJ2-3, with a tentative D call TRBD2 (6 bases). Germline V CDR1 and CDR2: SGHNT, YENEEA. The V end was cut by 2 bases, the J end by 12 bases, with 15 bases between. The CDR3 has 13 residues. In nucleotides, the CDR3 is TGTGCCAGCAGCTTAAACACCGGGACTGCACAGTATTTT. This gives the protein CASSLNTGTAQYF.

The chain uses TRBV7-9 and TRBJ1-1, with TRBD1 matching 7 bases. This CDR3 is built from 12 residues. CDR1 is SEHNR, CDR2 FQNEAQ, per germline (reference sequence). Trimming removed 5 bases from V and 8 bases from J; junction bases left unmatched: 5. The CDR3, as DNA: TGTGCCAGCAGCATTGTCAGGGGGGAAGCTTTCTTT. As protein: CASSIVRGEAFF.

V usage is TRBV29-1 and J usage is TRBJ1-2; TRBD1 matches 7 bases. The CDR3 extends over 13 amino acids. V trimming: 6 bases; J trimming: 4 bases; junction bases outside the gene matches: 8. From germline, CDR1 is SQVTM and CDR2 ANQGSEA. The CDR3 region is CSVATGAFYGYTF. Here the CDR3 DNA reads TGCAGCGTAGCTACAGGGGCTTTCTATGGCTACACCTTC.

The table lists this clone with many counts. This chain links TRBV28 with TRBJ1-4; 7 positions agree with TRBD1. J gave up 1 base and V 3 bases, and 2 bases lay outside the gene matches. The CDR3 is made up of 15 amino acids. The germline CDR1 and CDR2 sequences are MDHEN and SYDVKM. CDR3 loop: CASSLRTGTNEKLFF. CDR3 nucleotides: TGTGCCAGCAGTTTGCGGACAGGAACTAATGAAAAACTGTTTTTT.